This TCR beta chain was captured by sequencing in a study of blood T cell repertoires in COVID-19. With 7 bases removed from V and 1 base from J, the gap between germline ends came to 10 bases. This CDR3 contains 13 residues. Original methodology: Estimates of nucleated cell counts were drawn from the amplification of reference gene primers. Some clones are missing from TCRdb's copy, which holds only in-frame ones; the method was immunoSEQ multiplex PCR. The V and J calls and clone size were taken over from that table, and D and trimming were inferred from the DNA. The sample yields roughly 71,000 clones, roughly 84% seen once.

Source material: peripheral blood. The TCR was taken from a man aged 45 to 65 with active COVID-19. The V gene is TRBV12-3 or TRBV12-4, the J gene TRBJ2-5; D is unresolved. The CDR3 sequence is CASTSYLQETQYF. CDR3 DNA sequence: TGTGCCAGCACTAGTTACCTCCAAGAGACCCAGTACTTC.